Below are 11 T cell receptor beta chains sequenced from a single sample in a study of blood T cell repertoires in COVID-19. Some clones are missing from TCRdb's copy, which holds only in-frame ones; the method was immunoSEQ multiplex PCR. The table has 150,000 to 200,000 clones, about 88% seen once; the top ten hold approximately 9%. The sample was PBMCs or T cells enriched from blood (not recorded which). These TCRs come from a woman aged 18-29 years who had recovered from COVID-19.

The rearrangement links TRBV5-1 to TRBJ1-1; D not resolved. Trimming took off 0 bases at V and 0 bases at J, with 9 bases between the two ends. From germline, CDR1 is SGHRS and CDR2 YFSETQ. The CDR3 is 15 amino acids. This CDR3 reads CASSLENLMNTEAFF. In nucleotides, the CDR3 is TGCGCCAGCAGCTTGGAGAACCTAATGAACACTGAAGCTTTCTTT.

This clone was picked up a small number of times. This chain connects TRBV19 to TRBJ1-1; D possibly corresponds to TRBD1 (6 bases). Trimming removed 0 bases from V and 6 bases from J, with 20 bases in between. The germline V gene encodes CDR1 LNHDA and CDR2 SQIVND (reference sequence). The CDR3 runs 17 residues. The CDR3 sequence: CASSIDHPTGSTAEAFF. The CDR3 region has the DNA TGTGCCAGTAGTATAGATCACCCCACAGGGTCTACGGCTGAAGCTTTCTTT.

The V and J genes are TRBV28 and TRBJ1-2; D gene ambiguous. V was pared by 6 bases and J by 4 bases, with 18 bases between. The CDR3 is 15 residues long. Germline CDR1 is MDHEN and CDR2 is SYDVKM. DNA for the CDR3: TGTGCCAGCAGCCTATTGATACCCGGAGGCTATGGCTACACCTTC. This sequence encodes CASSLLIPGGYGYTF.

This clone occurred once. Germline is not matched at one junction end, which may reflect a read error. The V gene is TRBV6-4, the J gene TRBJ2-1; 9 bases are shared with TRBD2. Germline CDR1 is MRHNA and CDR2 is SNTAGT. This CDR3 contains 16 residues. The CDR3 is CASSEFFVTSGSQVIF. For the CDR3, the DNA is TGTGCCAGCAGTGAATTCTTCGTAACTAGCGGGTCCCAAGTGATCTTC.

V gene TRBV14 combines with J gene TRBJ2-1; 7 bases agree with TRBD2. CDR3 length: 14 amino acids. J was trimmed by 6 bases and V by 1 base; bases with no gene match: 3. CDR1 and CDR2 from the germline V gene are SGHDN and FVKESK. In nucleotides, the CDR3 is TGTGCCAGCAGCCAAGGGGACTATATCAATGAGCAGTTCTTC. It specifies CASSQGDYINEQFF. Full variable domain (rest looked up from reference TRBV14 and TRBJ2-1): EAGVTQFPSHSVIEKGQTVTLRCDPISGHDNLYWYRRVMGKEIKFLLHFVKESKQDESGMPNNRFLAERTGGTYSTLKVQPAELEDSGVYFCASSQGDYINEQFFGPGTRLTVL.

The chain links TRBV5-1 to TRBJ2-3; 8 nucleotides agree with TRBD1. Losses at the gene ends were 0 bases for V and 1 base for J; bases not matched to a gene: 7. CDR3 length equals 17 residues. From germline, CDR1 is SGHRS and CDR2 YFSETQ. This CDR3 reads CASSLAAGGAGTDTQYF. CDR3 nucleotide sequence: TGCGCCAGCAGCTTGGCCGCAGGGGGCGCGGGCACAGATACGCAGTATTTT.

J is TRBJ2-7 and V is TRBV4-3; TRBD1 is a possible D gene (5 bases). The ends were cut back, 0 bases at V and 1 base at J, with 13 bases in the middle. The CDR3 length is 16 residues. CDR1 is LGHNA and CDR2 is YSLEER in the germline V gene. CDR3 region: CASSQDKGSPSYEQYF. CDR3 coding DNA: TGCGCCAGCAGCCAAGATAAGGGGTCCCCTTCCTACGAGCAGTACTTC.

The table lists this clone with a few counts. V gene TRBV7-9 combines with J gene TRBJ1-3, with unresolved D. This CDR3 spans 11 amino acids. Germline V gene lookup returns CDR1 SEHNR and CDR2 FQNEAQ (reference sequence). The V and J ends lost 8 bases and 0 bases respectively, with 2 bases between them. CDR3 protein: CASRSGNTIYF. DNA for the CDR3: TGTGCCAGCCGCTCTGGAAACACCATATATTTT.

The chain combines TRBV5-5 with TRBJ2-2; D remains ambiguous. Trimming left V 4 bases short and J 6 bases short, with 25 bases between. The CDR3 runs 18 residues. CDR1 and CDR2 (germline): SGHKS, YYEKEE (reference sequence). This CDR3 reads CASSQALVSSYLSGELFF. CDR3 nucleotide sequence: TGTGCCAGCAGCCAAGCCTTGGTTTCGAGTTATTTGTCCGGGGAGCTGTTTTTT.

This chain links TRBV7-2 with TRBJ2-3; the match to TRBD2 covers 11 bases. V shed 1 base, J shed 0 bases, and the junction held 6 bases outside the gene matches. The CDR3 has 18 residues. Per germline, CDR1 SGHTA and CDR2 FQGNSA. The CDR3 DNA sequence: TGTGCCAGCAGCTTAGTTCGCCTAGCGGGGGGAAGCACAGATACGCAGTATTTT. Translated: CASSLVRLAGGSTDTQYF.

The chain joins TRBV7-8 to TRBJ2-7, with D perhaps TRBD1 (6 bases). V shed 1 base and J shed 0 bases, with 7 bases lying between them. The germline CDR1 and CDR2 sequences are SGHVS and FQNEAQ. This CDR3 is 14 amino acids long. CDR3 in DNA: TGTGCCAGCAGCTTAGGACAGGACTCCTACGAGCAGTACTTC. It translates to CASSLGQDSYEQYF.